One sample yielded the 31 T cell receptor beta chains listed below, sequenced in a study of Ad26.COV2.S vaccination and SARS-CoV-2 variants. The treatment was: around 19 received Ad26.COV2.S at low or high dose, single or two shots; about five received placebo; per-sample allocation not given. Sample collection was performed on day 63 after the first vaccine or placebo injection. Profiling relied on immunoSEQ multiplex PCR, and the TCRdb table lists in-frame clones only, not all of them. The sample lists hundreds of thousands of clones, 89% occurring once. The specimen was peripheral blood, collected in a trial of Ad26.COV2.S vaccine versus placebo. These receptors came from a person between 18 and 65 years old who received the Ad26.COV2.S COVID-19 vaccine or a placebo.

CDR3 sequence (DNA): TGTGCCAGCAGTACCAGCCCGCGGGACAGCTCCTATAATTCACCCCTCCACTTT. Its protein is CASSTSPRDSSYNSPLHF. This rearrangement joins TRBV5-5 to TRBJ1-6, with 7 bases fitting TRBD1. The CDR3 is 18 residues long. Germline CDR1 reads SGHKS; CDR2 reads YYEKEE (reference sequence). V trimming: 5 bases; J trimming: 0 bases; junction bases outside the gene matches: 11.

This chain connects TRBV2 to TRBJ2-3; D is undetermined. Germline loops: CDR1 SNHLY, CDR2 FYNNEI. V dropped 7 bases and J dropped 5 bases, with 16 bases sitting between them. The CDR3 sequence is 14 residues long. This CDR3 is CASTPRLWVDTQYF. In nucleotides, the CDR3 is TGTGCCAGCACCCCGCGCCTTTGGGTAGATACGCAGTATTTT.

This clone turned up a few times. The chain has TRBV20-1 and TRBJ2-3; 10 nucleotides agree with TRBD2. The CDR3 has 15 amino acids. Germline assignment: CDR1 DFQATT and CDR2 SNEGSKA (reference sequence). V lost 3 bases to trimming and J lost 4 bases; unmatched junction nucleotides: 7. The CDR3 DNA follows: TGCAGTGCTAGTGGGGCTAGCGGGGGCTCAGATACGCAGTATTTT. This encodes CSASGASGGSDTQYF.

The chain employs TRBV2 and TRBJ2-5; possible D gene TRBD1, 6 bases. CDR3 length: 13 residues. Trimming took off 2 bases at V and 5 bases at J, with 9 bases between the two ends. Germline V lookup: CDR1 SNHLY, CDR2 FYNNEI. CDR3 sequence (DNA): TGTGCCAGCAGTGAATCAGGACAGGAGACCCAGTACTTC. Its translation is CASSESGQETQYF.

The chain employs TRBV5-4 and TRBJ2-5, with TRBD1 as a possible D gene (6 bases). Trimming took off 4 bases at V and 3 bases at J, with 16 bases between the two ends. The germline V gene has CDR1 SGHNT and CDR2 YYREEE (reference sequence). This CDR3 has 15 residues. The CDR3 region is CASSQDSRRKETQYF. The CDR3 DNA is TGTGCCAGCAGCCAGGACAGTCGGCGAAAAGAGACCCAGTACTTC.

Worth noting for this clone: The identical CDR3 is also encoded by other nucleotide sequences in the sample. The CDR3, as DNA: TGCAGCGTTGAGGTGGTAAACACTGAAGCTTTCTTT. As protein: CSVEVVNTEAFF. The genes are TRBV29-1 and TRBJ1-1; D remains ambiguous. Germline V lookup: CDR1 SQVTM, CDR2 ANQGSEA. V was pared by 3 bases and J by 2 bases, with 7 bases between. This CDR3 is 12 amino acids long.

This chain uses TRBV7-9 with TRBJ2-7, with unresolved D. The CDR3 loop spans 11 amino acids. The germline V gene encodes CDR1 SEHNR and CDR2 FQNEAQ (reference sequence). V dropped 1 base and J dropped 5 bases, with 3 bases sitting between them. Here the CDR3 DNA reads TGTGCCAGCAGCTTAGGGAACGAGCAGTACTTC. Translation: CASSLGNEQYF.

This rearrangement joins TRBV5-1 to TRBJ1-3, with 7 positions matching TRBD1. V shed 1 base, J shed 1 base, and the junction held 5 bases outside the gene matches. Germline loops: CDR1 SGHRS, CDR2 YFSETQ. This CDR3 has 16 residues. The CDR3 is CASSLRTGASGNTIYF. Here the CDR3 DNA reads TGCGCCAGCAGCTTGAGAACAGGGGCTTCTGGAAACACCATATATTTT.

The chain joins TRBV5-1 to TRBJ1-6, with D perhaps matching TRBD1 (5 bases). Germline V gene data show CDR1 as SGHRS and CDR2 as YFSETQ. The CDR3 contains 14 residues. Between the trimmed V and J ends, which lost 0 bases and 8 bases, there was a span of 9 bases. CDR3: CASSLALQDSPLHF. CDR3 sequence (DNA): TGCGCCAGCAGCTTGGCATTACAGGATTCACCCCTCCACTTT.

The chain uses TRBV6-5 and TRBJ2-1; D is undetermined. The CDR3 length is 13 residues. The germline V and J ends were trimmed by 4 bases and 7 bases, with 11 bases remaining between them. CDR1 is MNHEY, CDR2 SVGAGI, per germline. Here the CDR3 reads CASSSWPVNEQFF. CDR3 nucleotide sequence: TGTGCCAGCAGTTCCTGGCCAGTTAATGAGCAGTTCTTC.

The V call is TRBV2, the J call TRBJ2-5; D is possibly TRBD2 (6 bases). The CDR3 is made up of 14 amino acids. The germline CDR1 and CDR2 sequences are SNHLY and FYNNEI. Between the trimmed V and J ends, which lost 0 bases and 5 bases, there was a span of 10 bases. CDR3: CASSEAGGAETQYF. CDR3 DNA: TGTGCCAGCAGTGAAGCAGGAGGGGCCGAGACCCAGTACTTC.

The CDR3 DNA sequence: TGCGCCAGCAGCTTTGAACTAGCGGGGCCCACAGATACGCAGTATTTT. This encodes CASSFELAGPTDTQYF. This chain links TRBV5-1 with TRBJ2-3, with 10 bases identical to TRBD2. This CDR3 contains 16 residues. Per the germline V gene, CDR1 is SGHRS and CDR2 is YFSETQ. The junction had 5 bases not matched to a gene; V was cut back by 2 bases and J by 2 bases.

The chain has TRBV7-2 and TRBJ2-2; TRBD1 aligns across 7 bases. Germline CDR1 reads SGHTA; CDR2 reads FQGNSA. The CDR3 sequence is 13 residues long. Unmatched junction bases numbered 1, after V lost 4 bases and J lost 5 bases. The CDR3 nucleotides are TGTGCCAGCAGCTCACAGGGGACCGGGGAGCTGTTTTTT. Translation: CASSSQGTGELFF.

The chain combines TRBV7-2 with TRBJ1-2, with 12 bases fitting TRBD1. There are 18 residues in the CDR3. Per germline, CDR1 SGHTA and CDR2 FQGNSA. With V trimmed by 1 base and J by 3 bases, 9 bases remained unmatched. CDR3 residues: CASSLGDRGPLKDYGYTF. The CDR3 nucleotides read TGTGCCAGCAGCTTAGGGGACAGGGGGCCCCTCAAGGACTATGGCTACACCTTC.

J is TRBJ1-1 and V is TRBV5-1; 8 bases agree with TRBD1. Trimming cost V 1 base and J 4 bases; bases outside gene matches: 3. CDR1 is SGHRS and CDR2 is YFSETQ in the germline V gene. The CDR3 covers 14 residues. CDR3 nucleotides: TGCGCCAGCAGCTTGCAGGGGGCGGCCACTGAAGCTTTCTTT. Its protein product is CASSLQGAATEAFF.

The J gene is TRBJ2-5, the V gene TRBV6-5; TRBD2 agrees at 8 bases. Germline values: CDR1 MNHEY, CDR2 SVGAGI. The V gene end was trimmed by 2 bases and the J gene end by 5 bases; junction bases not matched to a gene: 10. CDR3 length: 16 amino acids. CDR3 sequence (DNA): TGTGCCAGCAGTTACAAGTTAGGGACTAGAGTGGAGACCCAGTACTTC. Translation: CASSYKLGTRVETQYF.

The chain joins TRBV15 to TRBJ1-4, with unresolved D. Between the trimmed V and J ends, which lost 1 base and 5 bases, there was a span of 5 bases. Germline CDR1 LNHNV, CDR2 YYDKDF (reference sequence). The CDR3 consists of 13 residues. The chain's CDR3 is CATSRGGNEKLFF. The CDR3 coding sequence is TGTGCCACCAGCAGAGGGGGAAATGAAAAACTGTTTTTT.

This rearrangement joins TRBV7-9 to TRBJ1-1; maybe TRBD1 (6 bases). This CDR3 is built from 15 residues. Germline V CDR1 and CDR2: SEHNR, FQNEAQ (reference sequence). Trimming took off 6 bases at V and 2 bases at J, with 16 bases between the two ends. CDR3 in amino acids: CASSPRGPGNTEAFF. CDR3 coding DNA: TGTGCCAGCAGTCCGCGGGGGCCCGGTAACACTGAAGCTTTCTTT.

The rearrangement uses TRBV4-3 and TRBJ2-3; 11 nucleotides agree with TRBD2. CDR3 size: 18 residues. Germline-derived CDR1 and CDR2 are LGHNA and YSLEER. Losses at the gene ends were 0 bases for V and 5 bases for J; bases not matched to a gene: 10. For the CDR3, the DNA is TGCGCCAGCAGCCAAGACTTCGGGCTAGCGGGGGGCCTAGATACGCAGTATTTT. This sequence encodes CASSQDFGLAGGLDTQYF.

This rearrangement joins TRBV19 to TRBJ2-3; D is ambiguous. CDR1 and CDR2 from the germline V gene are LNHDA and SQIVND (reference sequence). Trimming removed 5 bases from V and 8 bases from J, with 11 bases in between. This CDR3 region has 12 residues. In DNA form, the CDR3 reads TGTGCCAGTAGTTCCCAGTGGGCTACGCAGTATTTT. Translation gives CASSSQWATQYF.

In this sample, this clone turned up a few times. The gene calls are TRBV10-3 and TRBJ1-2; D gene ambiguous. This CDR3 has 16 amino acids. Deletions cut 9 bases from V and 6 bases from J, with 26 bases between. Germline CDR1 is ENHRY and CDR2 is SYGVKD. The CDR3 protein is CAITESVGRTPHGYTF. For the CDR3, the DNA is TGTGCCATTACCGAATCAGTCGGACGGACGCCACATGGCTACACCTTC.

This chain connects TRBV24-1 to TRBJ2-2; D may be TRBD1 or TRBD2 (5 bases each). The V gene lost 3 bases and the J gene lost 6 bases, with 19 bases spanning the gap. This CDR3 spans 17 amino acids. Germline lookup yields CDR1 KGHDR and CDR2 SFDVKD. Written as DNA, the CDR3 is TGTGCCACCAGTGATACTCGTACGGGGCGAGGGGCCGGGGAGCTGTTTTTT. It codes for CATSDTRTGRGAGELFF.

V is TRBV5-8 and J is TRBJ2-7; TRBD2 agrees at 12 bases. Germline V CDR1 and CDR2: SGHTS, YDEGEE. This CDR3 is 16 amino acids long. V was clipped by 4 bases and J by 3 bases; unmatched bases: 8. The CDR3 DNA is TGTGCCAGCAGCCCGGGACTAGCGGGCCTTTACTACGAGCAGTACTTC. It is translated as CASSPGLAGLYYEQYF.

This chain joins TRBV2 and TRBJ2-7; TRBD2 matches at 8 bases. The J segment lost 0 bases and the V segment lost 3 bases, leaving 10 bases of the junction unmatched. CDR1 SNHLY and CDR2 FYNNEI come from the germline V gene. The CDR3 spans 17 residues. The CDR3 DNA is TGTGCCAGCAGTGACCCCCACGCGGGGGGATTCTCCTACGAGCAGTACTTC. Its protein product is CASSDPHAGGFSYEQYF.

The genes are TRBV6-5 and TRBJ1-5; no reliable D call. V was pared by 7 bases and J by 3 bases, with 10 bases between. Germline assignment: CDR1 MNHEY and CDR2 SVGAGI. There are 13 residues in the CDR3. CDR3 sequence reads: CASKLDLNQPQHF. The CDR3 nucleotides are TGTGCCAGCAAGCTGGATCTCAATCAGCCCCAGCATTTT.

The genes are TRBV18 and TRBJ2-3; tentatively, D is TRBD2 (7 bases). V was trimmed by 3 bases and J by 3 bases, leaving 13 bases between them. The germline V gene encodes CDR1 KGHSH and CDR2 LQKENI. The CDR3 has 15 amino acids. Here the CDR3 DNA reads TGTGCCAGCTCACCCTGGGGGGGGGCGACAGATACGCAGTATTTT. This gives the protein CASSPWGGATDTQYF.

The V gene is TRBV5-4, the J gene TRBJ1-6, with D possibly matching TRBD1 (5 bases). The germline CDR1 and CDR2 sequences are SGHNT and YYREEE (reference sequence). This CDR3 comprises 17 residues. Trimming left V 4 bases short and J 0 bases short, with 14 bases between. The CDR3 sequence is CASSMAGPSSYNSPLHF. The DNA for the CDR3 is TGTGCCAGCAGCATGGCGGGGCCGAGCTCCTATAATTCACCCCTCCACTTT.

The CDR3: CAISEGQGRNYGYTF. The CDR3 region has the DNA TGTGCCATCAGTGAAGGTCAGGGTAGGAACTATGGCTACACCTTC. This chain connects TRBV10-3 to TRBJ1-2, with a weak D call TRBD1 (5 bases). V was trimmed by 3 bases and J by 2 bases, leaving 13 bases between them. CDR3 length equals 15 residues. CDR1 is ENHRY, CDR2 SYGVKD, per germline.

The chain couples TRBV9 to TRBJ2-1; perhaps TRBD2 as D (5 bases). Germline V CDR1 and CDR2: SGDLS, YYNGEE. V lost 0 bases and J lost 4, with 8 bases in between. This CDR3 spans 14 amino acids. CDR3 nucleotide sequence: TGTGCCAGCAGCGTAGCGAGCGGTTACAATGAGCAGTTCTTC. It encodes CASSVASGYNEQFF.

This chain joins TRBV27 and TRBJ1-3, with 8 bases identical to TRBD1. There are 15 residues in the CDR3. V shed 5 bases and J 0 bases; nucleotides not matched to a gene: 3. Looked up from germline, CDR1 is MNHEY and CDR2 is SMNVEV (reference sequence). Here the CDR3 reads CASSPTGGSGNTIYF. The CDR3 DNA follows: TGTGCCAGCAGTCCTACAGGGGGCTCTGGAAACACCATATATTTT.

This clone has a single count. The genes are TRBV9 and TRBJ2-6; D gene ambiguous. The CDR3 runs to 17 residues. V lost 6 bases, J lost 0 bases, and 16 bases lay in between. CDR1 is SGDLS, CDR2 YYNGEE, per germline. DNA of the CDR3: TGTGCCAGCACCCCCTCAGCCACTCGCTCTGGGGCCAACGTCCTGACTTTC. Protein: CASTPSATRSGANVLTF.